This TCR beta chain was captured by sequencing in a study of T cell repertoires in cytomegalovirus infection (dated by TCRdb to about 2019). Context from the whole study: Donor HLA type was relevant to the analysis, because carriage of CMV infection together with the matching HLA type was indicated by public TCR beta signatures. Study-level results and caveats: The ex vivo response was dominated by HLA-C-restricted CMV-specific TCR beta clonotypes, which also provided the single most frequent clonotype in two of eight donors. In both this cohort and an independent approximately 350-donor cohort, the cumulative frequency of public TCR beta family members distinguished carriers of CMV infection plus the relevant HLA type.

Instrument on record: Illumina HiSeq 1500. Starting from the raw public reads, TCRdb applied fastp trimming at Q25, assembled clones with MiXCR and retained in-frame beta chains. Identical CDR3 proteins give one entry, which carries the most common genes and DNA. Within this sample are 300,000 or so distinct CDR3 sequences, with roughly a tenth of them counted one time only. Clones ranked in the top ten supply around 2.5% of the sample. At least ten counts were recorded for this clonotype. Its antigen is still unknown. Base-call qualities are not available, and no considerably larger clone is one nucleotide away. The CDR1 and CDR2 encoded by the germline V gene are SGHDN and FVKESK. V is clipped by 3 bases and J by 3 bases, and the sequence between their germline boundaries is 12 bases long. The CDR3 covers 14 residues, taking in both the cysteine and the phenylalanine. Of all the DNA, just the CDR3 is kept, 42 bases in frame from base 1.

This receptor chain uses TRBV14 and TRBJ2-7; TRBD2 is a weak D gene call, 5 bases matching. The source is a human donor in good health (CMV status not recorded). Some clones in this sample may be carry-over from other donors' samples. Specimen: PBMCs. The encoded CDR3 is CASSQDLGSYEQYF. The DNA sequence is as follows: TGTGCCAGCAGCCAGGATCTAGGGAGCTACGAGCAGTACTTC.